Sequencing of this T cell receptor beta chain was carried out in a study of blood T cell repertoires in COVID-19. About the research overall: Sites in the United States, Italy and Spain provided acute and convalescent COVID-19 samples. Sample material is recorded as cDNA or gDNA derived from T cells, B-cell-depleted T cells, or PBMCs.

This clone was detected only once. CDR1 MDHEN and CDR2 SYDVKM come from the germline V gene. V was clipped by 3 bases and J by 5 bases, with 14 bases between them. There are 14 residues in the CDR3. Authors' processing steps: For nucleated cells, counts were estimated from reference gene primer amplification. The repertoire was sequenced with immunoSEQ multiplex PCR; TCRdb's copy has only in-frame clones and lacks some. That table furnishes V, J and clone size, whereas the DNA furnished D and trimming. The table lists about 300,000 clones, 86% of them singletons. V and J are TRBV28 and TRBJ2-7; maybe TRBD2 (5 bases). The sequence came from a woman aged 50 to 65 with acute or convalescent COVID-19. Sequencing was carried out using peripheral blood. This CDR3 is CASSFSGMDDEQYF. The CDR3 region has the DNA TGTGCCAGCAGTTTTTCCGGGATGGACGACGAGCAGTACTTC.